This T cell receptor beta chain was recorded in a study of T cells in Graves' hyperthyroidism and ophthalmopathy. Study information: Staff took peripheral blood when the initial diagnosis was made, before any treatment began. Study conclusions and caveats: Patients with ophthalmopathy were separated from those with stable hyperthyroidism by a 13 V-J model.

Germline CDR1 and CDR2: DFQATT and SNEGSKA (reference sequence). The CDR3 contains 12 residues. In this sample, this clonotype turned up many times. Its specificity is unknown. Sequence at one end of the junction differs from germline and may be a read error. RNA transcripts yielded amplified TCR beta CDR3 regions. The HTBI set primed first-round TCR CDR3 RT-PCR. TCRdb re-analysed the multiplex PCR reads in MiXCR, keeping a single row per CDR3 protein. The table lists 340,000 or so distinct CDR3 sequences, 20% to 25% of them singletons. Stable disease denoted Graves' hyperthyroidism without ophthalmopathy progression within 18 months.

This chain links TRBV20-1 with TRBJ2-7, with D uncertain. Sequencing input: blood. The clonotype was recovered from a woman aged 50 to 60 with Graves' hyperthyroidism. CDR3 coding DNA: TGCAGTGTTAGACGACAAACCTACGAGCAGTACTTC. It specifies CSVRRQTYEQYF.